This T cell receptor beta chain was found in a study of blood T cell repertoires in COVID-19 (dated by TCRdb to the early 2020s). Background for the entire study: Samples covering the acute and convalescent phases of COVID-19 were provided by collaborators in the United States, Italy and Spain. Samples were obtained from the ongoing ImmuneRACE study (first 160 participants) and from 1,200 or so subjects provided by 6 global collaborators. The repertoires were released in a freely available public database meant as a resource for research on the immune response to SARS-CoV-2. The material from the prospective study consisted of cDNA or gDNA derived from T cells, B-cell-depleted T cells, or PBMCs. The dataset comprised deeply sampled blood TCRbeta repertoires from subjects exposed to, actively infected with, or recovered from COVID-19. Where HLA class I and class II types were available, the types were taken from metadata supplied by the sample provider, not from assay-based typing. The sample metadata nearly always contained a de-identified subject ID, COVID-19 status, age in years and sex. Summary of the overall study and its limitations: The quantity of clinical and demographic metadata differed by source and by participant and was supplied without curation.

Collaborating institutions collected whole blood in K2EDTA tubes following their own protocols. For TCRbeta analysis, collaborator samples were shipped as frozen whole blood, as isolated PBMCs, or as DNA extracted from either sample type. From the cysteine up to the phenylalanine, the CDR3 has a length of 14 residues. Of the read, only the CDR3 DNA is kept; its 42 bases are in frame from base 1. From the germline V gene, CDR1 is SGHRS and CDR2 is YFSETQ. V is shortened by 4 bases, J by 7 bases, and the region joining them spans 17 bases. TCRbeta CDR3 regions were amplified from genomic DNA by means of the immunoSEQ Assay, a bias-controlled multiplex PCR. The authors' analysis ran thus. Nucleated cell counts per sample were estimated from amplification of reference gene primers within the assay. To quantify the absolute abundance of each unique TCRbeta CDR3 rearrangement, sequence reads were collapsed and filtered. For each sample, productive Simpson clonality was calculated as the square root of Simpson's diversity index over productive rearrangements. The immuneACCESS repertoire file appears here via TCRdb, limited to in-frame rearrangements. These files lack a portion of the clones; in checked studies, under half of the deficit traces to unresolved V genes, and the cause of the others is not known. The V and J calls and clone size were taken over from that table, and D and trimming were inferred from the DNA. This sample holds about 280,000 clones; approximately 85% were observed only once. 11% of the sample is held by the ten biggest clonotypes.

This clone was seen only once. Its antigen target is currently unknown. No much larger clone is present one base from it, and per-base qualities are unavailable. Input material: peripheral blood. The sequence was obtained from a woman in her 70s with acute or convalescent COVID-19. The V and J genes are TRBV5-1 and TRBJ1-2, and TRBD1 may be the D gene, going by 5 matching bases. The CDR3 region: CASSLPGEGRGYTF. The nucleotide sequence reads TGCGCCAGCAGCCTACCTGGGGAGGGACGTGGCTACACCTTC.